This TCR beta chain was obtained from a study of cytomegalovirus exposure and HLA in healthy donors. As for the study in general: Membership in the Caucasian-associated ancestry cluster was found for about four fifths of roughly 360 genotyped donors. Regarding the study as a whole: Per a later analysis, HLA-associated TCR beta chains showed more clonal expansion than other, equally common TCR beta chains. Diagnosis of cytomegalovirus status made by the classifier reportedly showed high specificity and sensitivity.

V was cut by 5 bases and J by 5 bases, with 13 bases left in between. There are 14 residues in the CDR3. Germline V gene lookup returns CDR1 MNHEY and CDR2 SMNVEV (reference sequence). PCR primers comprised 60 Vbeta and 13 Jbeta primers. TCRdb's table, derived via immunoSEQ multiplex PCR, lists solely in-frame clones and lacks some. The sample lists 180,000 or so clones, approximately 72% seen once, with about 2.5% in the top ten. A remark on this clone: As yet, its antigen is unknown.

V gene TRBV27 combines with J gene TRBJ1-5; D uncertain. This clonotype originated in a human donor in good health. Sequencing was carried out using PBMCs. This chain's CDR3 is CASSGGGLDQPQHF. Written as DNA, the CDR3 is TGTGCCAGCAGTGGCGGAGGGCTCGATCAGCCCCAGCATTTT.